This entry is about one T cell receptor (beta chain). Germline V gene lookup returns CDR1 MNHEY and CDR2 SVGAGI. V shed 2 bases and J shed 10 bases, with 15 bases lying between them. The CDR3 is made up of 15 amino acids. The data derive from a study of blood T cell repertoires in COVID-19. On the study more broadly: The study drew acute and convalescent COVID-19 samples from the United States, Italy and Spain.

The table came from immunoSEQ multiplex PCR; TCRdb's copy has only in-frame clones and leaves some out. The sample has about 130,000 clones, roughly 80% seen once. The chain has TRBV6-5 and TRBJ1-6; TRBD1 might be the D (6 bases). What was sequenced was peripheral blood. This clonotype originated in a woman aged 50 to 60 with acute or convalescent COVID-19. In nucleotides, the CDR3 is TGTGCCAGCAGTTACACGGGACAAGGCTCATCACCCCTCCACTTT. Protein: CASSYTGQGSSPLHF.